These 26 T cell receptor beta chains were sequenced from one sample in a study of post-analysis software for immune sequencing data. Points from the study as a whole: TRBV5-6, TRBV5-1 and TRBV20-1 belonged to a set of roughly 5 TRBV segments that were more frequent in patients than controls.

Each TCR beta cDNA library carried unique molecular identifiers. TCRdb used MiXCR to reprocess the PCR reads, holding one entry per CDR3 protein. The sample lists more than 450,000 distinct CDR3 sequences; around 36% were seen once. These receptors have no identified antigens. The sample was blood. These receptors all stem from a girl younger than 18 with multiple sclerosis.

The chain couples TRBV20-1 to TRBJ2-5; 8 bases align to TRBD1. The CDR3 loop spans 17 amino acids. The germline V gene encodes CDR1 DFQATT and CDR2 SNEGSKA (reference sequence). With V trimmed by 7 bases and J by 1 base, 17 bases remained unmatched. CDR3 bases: TGCAGTGTTTCCGGGCGGACAGGGATTCAGAGCCAAGAGACCCAGTACTTC. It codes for CSVSGRTGIQSQETQYF.

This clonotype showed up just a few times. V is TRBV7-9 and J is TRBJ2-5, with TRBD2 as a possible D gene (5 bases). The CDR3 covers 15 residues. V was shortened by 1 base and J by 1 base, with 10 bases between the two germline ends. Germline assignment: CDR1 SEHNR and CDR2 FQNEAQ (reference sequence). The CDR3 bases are TGTGCCAGCAGCTTAGGTAGGACTGGCCAAGAGACCCAGTACTTC. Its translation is CASSLGRTGQETQYF.

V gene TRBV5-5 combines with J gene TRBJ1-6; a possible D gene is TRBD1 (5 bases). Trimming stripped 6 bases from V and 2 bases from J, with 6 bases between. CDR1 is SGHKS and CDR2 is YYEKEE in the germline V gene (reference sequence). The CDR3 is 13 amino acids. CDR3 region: CASIRAYNSPLHF. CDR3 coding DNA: TGTGCCAGCATCAGGGCCTATAATTCACCCCTCCACTTT.

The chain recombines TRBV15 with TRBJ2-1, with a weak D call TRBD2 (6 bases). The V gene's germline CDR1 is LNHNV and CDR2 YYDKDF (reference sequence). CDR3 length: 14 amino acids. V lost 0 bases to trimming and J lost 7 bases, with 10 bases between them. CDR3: CATSRDAGRNEQFF. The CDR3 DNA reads TGTGCCACCAGCAGAGATGCAGGGAGGAATGAGCAGTTCTTC.

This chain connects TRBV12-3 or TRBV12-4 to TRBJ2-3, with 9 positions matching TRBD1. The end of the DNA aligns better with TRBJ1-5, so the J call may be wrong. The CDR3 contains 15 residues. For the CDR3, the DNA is TGTGCCAGCGTTACAGGGGGCTTCGGCGCAGATACGCAGCATTTT. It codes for CASVTGGFGADTQHF.

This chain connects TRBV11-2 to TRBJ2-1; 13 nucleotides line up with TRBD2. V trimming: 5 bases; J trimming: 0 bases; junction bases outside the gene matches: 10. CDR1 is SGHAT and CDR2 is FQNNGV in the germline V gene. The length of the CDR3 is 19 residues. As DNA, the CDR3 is TGTGCCAGCAGCCCCGGGGGGACTAGCGGGGAGTACTCCTACAATGAGCAGTTCTTC. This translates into CASSPGGTSGEYSYNEQFF. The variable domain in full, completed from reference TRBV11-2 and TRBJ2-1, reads EAGVAQSPRYKIIEKRQSVAFWCNPISGHATLYWYQQILGQGPKLLIQFQNNGVVDDSQLPKDRFSAERLKGVDSTLKIQPAKLEDSAVYLCASSPGGTSGEYSYNEQFFGPGTRLTVL.

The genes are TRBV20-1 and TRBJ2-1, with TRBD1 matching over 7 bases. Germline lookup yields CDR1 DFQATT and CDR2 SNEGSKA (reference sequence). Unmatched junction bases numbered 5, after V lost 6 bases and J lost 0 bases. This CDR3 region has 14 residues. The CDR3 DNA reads TGCAGTGCGGCCGGACAGGTCTCCTACAATGAGCAGTTCTTC. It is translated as CSAAGQVSYNEQFF.

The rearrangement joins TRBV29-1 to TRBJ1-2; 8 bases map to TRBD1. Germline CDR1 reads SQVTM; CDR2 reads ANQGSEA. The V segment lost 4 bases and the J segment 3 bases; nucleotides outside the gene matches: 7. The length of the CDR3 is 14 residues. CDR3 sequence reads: CSVVGDRGDYGYTF. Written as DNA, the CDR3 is TGCAGCGTTGTAGGTGACAGGGGTGACTATGGCTACACCTTC.

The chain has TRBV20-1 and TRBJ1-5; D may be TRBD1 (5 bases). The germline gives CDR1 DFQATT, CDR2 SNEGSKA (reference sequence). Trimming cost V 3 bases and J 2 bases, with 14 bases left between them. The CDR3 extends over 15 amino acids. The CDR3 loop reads CSASKGLRGNQPQHF. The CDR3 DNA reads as TGCAGTGCTAGTAAGGGACTCAGGGGCAATCAGCCCCAGCATTTT.

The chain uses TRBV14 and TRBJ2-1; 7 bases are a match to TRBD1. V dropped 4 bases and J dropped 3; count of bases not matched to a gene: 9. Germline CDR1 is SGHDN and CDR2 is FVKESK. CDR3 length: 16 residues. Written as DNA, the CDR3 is TGTGCCAGCAGCCCCCGGACAGGAGTTGTCTACAATGAGCAGTTCTTC. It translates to CASSPRTGVVYNEQFF.

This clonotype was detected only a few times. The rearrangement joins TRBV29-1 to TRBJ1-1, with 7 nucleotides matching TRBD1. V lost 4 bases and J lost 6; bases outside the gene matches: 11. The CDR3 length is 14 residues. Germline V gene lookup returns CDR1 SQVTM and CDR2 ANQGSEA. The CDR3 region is CSVGAGTVGSEAFF. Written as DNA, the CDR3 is TGCAGCGTTGGGGCGGGGACAGTCGGCTCTGAAGCTTTCTTT.

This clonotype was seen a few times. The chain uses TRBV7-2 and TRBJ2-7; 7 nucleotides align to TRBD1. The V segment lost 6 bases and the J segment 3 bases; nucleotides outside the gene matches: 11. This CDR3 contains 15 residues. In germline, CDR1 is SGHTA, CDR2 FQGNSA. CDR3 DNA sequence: TGTGCCAGCAGGCCTGGGACAGAGCTGGGCTACGAGCAGTACTTC. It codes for CASRPGTELGYEQYF. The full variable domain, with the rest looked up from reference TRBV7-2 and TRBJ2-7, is GAGVSQSPSNKVTEKGKDVELRCDPISGHTALYWYRQSLGQGLEFLIYFQGNSAPDKSGLPSDRFSAERTGGSVSTLTIQRTQQEDSAVYLCASRPGTELGYEQYFGPGTRLTVT.

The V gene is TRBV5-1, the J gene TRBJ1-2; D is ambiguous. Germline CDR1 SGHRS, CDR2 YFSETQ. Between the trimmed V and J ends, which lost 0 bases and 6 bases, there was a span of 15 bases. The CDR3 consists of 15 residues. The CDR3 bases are TGCGCCAGCAGCTTGGCCGGGCTCATCGGGGATGGCTACACCTTC. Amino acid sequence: CASSLAGLIGDGYTF.

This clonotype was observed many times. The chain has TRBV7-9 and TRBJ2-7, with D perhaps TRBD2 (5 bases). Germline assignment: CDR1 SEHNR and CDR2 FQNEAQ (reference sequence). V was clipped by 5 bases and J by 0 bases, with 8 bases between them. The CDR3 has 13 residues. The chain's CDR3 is CASSEGLSYEQYF. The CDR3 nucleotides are TGTGCCAGCAGCGAAGGACTCTCCTACGAGCAGTACTTC.

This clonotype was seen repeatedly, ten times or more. The CDR3 nucleotides are TGTGCCAGCAGCTCTCTTGGAACAGGGTACCAAGAGACCCAGTACTTC. It encodes CASSSLGTGYQETQYF. This rearrangement joins TRBV7-9 to TRBJ2-5; a weak D match, TRBD1 (6 bases). Germline CDR1 reads SEHNR; CDR2 reads FQNEAQ (reference sequence). The CDR3 runs to 16 residues. V was trimmed by 4 bases and J by 0 bases, leaving 15 bases between them.

The CDR3 DNA follows: TGCAGTGCTAGTTCCGTTACGTTTGGTCAGCCCCAGCATTTT. This sequence encodes CSASSVTFGQPQHF. The chain is built from TRBV20-1 and TRBJ1-5; D call uncertain. CDR3 length: 14 amino acids. Germline CDR1 is DFQATT and CDR2 is SNEGSKA (reference sequence). The germline V and J ends were trimmed by 3 bases and 6 bases, with 15 bases remaining between them.

CDR3 sequence reads: CASSPQSQGLEEAQYF. The DNA for the CDR3 is TGTGCCAGCTCACCACAGTCCCAGGGGCTAGAAGAGGCCCAGTACTTC. V usage is TRBV18 and J usage is TRBJ2-4; D is perhaps TRBD1 (6 bases). The CDR3 is 16 residues long. Germline CDR1 KGHSH, CDR2 LQKENI. V lost 1 base to trimming and J lost 13 bases, with 23 bases between them.

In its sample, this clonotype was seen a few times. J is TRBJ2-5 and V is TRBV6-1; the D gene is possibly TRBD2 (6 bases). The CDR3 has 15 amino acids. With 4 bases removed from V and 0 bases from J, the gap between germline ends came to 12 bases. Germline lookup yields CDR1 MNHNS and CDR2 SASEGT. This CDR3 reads CASSVRLGYQETQYF. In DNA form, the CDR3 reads TGTGCCAGCAGTGTCAGACTAGGGTACCAAGAGACCCAGTACTTC.

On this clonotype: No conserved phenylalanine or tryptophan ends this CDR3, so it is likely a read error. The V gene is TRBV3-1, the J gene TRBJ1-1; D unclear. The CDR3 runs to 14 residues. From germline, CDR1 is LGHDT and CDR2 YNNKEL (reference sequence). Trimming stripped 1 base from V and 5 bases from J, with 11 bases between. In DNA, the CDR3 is TGTGCCAGCAGCCAAGGTTGGGGTAAAACTGAAGCTTTCTGT. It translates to CASSQGWGKTEAFC.

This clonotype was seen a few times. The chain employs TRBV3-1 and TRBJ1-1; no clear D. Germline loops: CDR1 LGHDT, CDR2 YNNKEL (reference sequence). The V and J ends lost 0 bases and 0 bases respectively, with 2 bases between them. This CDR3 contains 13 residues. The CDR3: CASSQDLNTEAFF. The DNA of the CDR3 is TGTGCCAGCAGCCAAGATCTGAACACTGAAGCTTTCTTT.

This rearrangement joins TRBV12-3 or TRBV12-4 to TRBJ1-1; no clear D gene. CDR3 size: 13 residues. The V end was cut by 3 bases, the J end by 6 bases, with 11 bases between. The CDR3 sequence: CASSFYGQAEAFF. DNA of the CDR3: TGTGCCAGCAGTTTCTACGGGCAGGCTGAAGCTTTCTTT.

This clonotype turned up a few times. This CDR3 is CASSEGQAETQYF. CDR3 DNA: TGTGCCAGCAGCGAGGGACAGGCAGAGACCCAGTACTTC. The chain links TRBV9 to TRBJ2-5, with 8 bases fitting TRBD1. Germline V gives CDR1 SGDLS, CDR2 YYNGEE. The junction had 2 bases not matched to a gene; V was cut back by 3 bases and J by 4 bases. This CDR3 has 13 residues.

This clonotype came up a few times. The CDR3 is CASSLVPGGWGTEAFF. In DNA, the CDR3 is TGTGCCAGCAGCTTGGTTCCAGGGGGTTGGGGCACTGAAGCTTTCTTT. The chain couples TRBV5-6 to TRBJ1-1; 7 nucleotides agree with TRBD1. The CDR3 consists of 16 residues. V gave up 0 bases and J gave up 4 bases; unmatched junction bases: 9. Germline V gives CDR1 SGHDT, CDR2 YYEEEE.

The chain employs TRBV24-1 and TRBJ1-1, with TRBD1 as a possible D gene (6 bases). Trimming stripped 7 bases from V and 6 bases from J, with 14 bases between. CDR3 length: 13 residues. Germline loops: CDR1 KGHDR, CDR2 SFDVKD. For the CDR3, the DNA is TGTGCCACCAGCTCAGGGGAATTGGCTGAAGCTTTCTTT. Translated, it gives CATSSGELAEAFF.

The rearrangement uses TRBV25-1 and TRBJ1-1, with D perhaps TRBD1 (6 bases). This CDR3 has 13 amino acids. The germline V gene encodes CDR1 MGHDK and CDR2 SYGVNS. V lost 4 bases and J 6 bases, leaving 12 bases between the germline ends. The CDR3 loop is CASSVTGSAEAFF. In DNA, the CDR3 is TGTGCCAGCAGTGTCACAGGGTCGGCTGAAGCTTTCTTT. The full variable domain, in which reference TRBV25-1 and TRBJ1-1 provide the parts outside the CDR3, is EADIYQTPRYLVIGTGKKITLECSQTMGHDKMYWYQQDPGMELHLIHYSYGVNSTEKGDLSSESTVSRIRTEHFPLTLESARPSHTSQYLCASSVTGSAEAFFGQGTRLTVV.

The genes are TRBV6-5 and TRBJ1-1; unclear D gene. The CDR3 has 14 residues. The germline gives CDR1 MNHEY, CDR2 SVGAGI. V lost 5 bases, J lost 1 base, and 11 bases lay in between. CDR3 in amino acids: CASSTPGPNTEAFF. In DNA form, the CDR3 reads TGTGCCAGCAGTACACCGGGCCCGAACACTGAAGCTTTCTTT.